This T cell receptor beta chain came from a study of OX40 agonist ivuxolimab in advanced cancers. At the level of the study: Ivuxolimab is a fully human IgG2 antibody that activates OX40 (CD134).

This CDR3 has 17 amino acids. Germline V gene data show CDR1 as KGHSH and CDR2 as LQKENI. V dropped 1 base and J dropped 0; count of bases not matched to a gene: 5. Study-level points and caveats: At 0.1 to 3.0 mg/kg and by week 6, clonal expansion occurred in CD4+ and CD8+ blood T cells. On average, a greater number of expanded clones characterised CD8+ T cells relative to CD4+.

Comments on this clone: Its antigen is unknown.

Libraries were prepared by immunoSEQ multiplex PCR; TCRdb keeps only in-frame clonotypes and omits some of them. The data show approximately 99,000 clones, approximately 94% seen once. The source of this sequence is an adult with an advanced solid tumor such as melanoma, head and neck, liver or kidney cancer. Sequenced here: CD4+ or CD8+ T cells sorted from blood, sampled in a trial of the OX40 agonist ivuxolimab. The chain employs TRBV18 and TRBJ2-7; 11 nucleotides agree with TRBD2. The CDR3 DNA reads TGTGCCAGCTCACCACTTCCGACTAGCGGGGACTCCTACGAGCAGTACTTC. As protein: CASSPLPTSGDSYEQYF.